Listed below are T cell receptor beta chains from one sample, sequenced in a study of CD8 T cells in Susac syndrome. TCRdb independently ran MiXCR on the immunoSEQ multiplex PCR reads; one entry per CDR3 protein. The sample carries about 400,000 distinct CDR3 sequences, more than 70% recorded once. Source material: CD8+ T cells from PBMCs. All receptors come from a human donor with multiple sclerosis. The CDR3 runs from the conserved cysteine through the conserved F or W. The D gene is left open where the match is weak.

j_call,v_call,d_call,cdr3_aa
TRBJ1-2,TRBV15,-,CATSPGIQGFYGYTF
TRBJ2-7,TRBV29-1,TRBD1,CSVAGGESYEQYF
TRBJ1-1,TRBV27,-,CASSVRGNTEAFF
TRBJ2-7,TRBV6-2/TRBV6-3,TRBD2,CASGTSGALYEQYF
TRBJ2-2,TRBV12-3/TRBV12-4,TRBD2,CASSSTSANTGELFF
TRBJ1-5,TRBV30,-,CAWSRTPDQPQHF
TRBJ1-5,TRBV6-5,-,CASRGGSIDQPQHF
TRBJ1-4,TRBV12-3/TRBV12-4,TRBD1,CASSTQDRAPATNEKLFF
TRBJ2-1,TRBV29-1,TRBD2,CSLEGTSGRTHNEQFF
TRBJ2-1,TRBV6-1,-,CASSPRGGLSPYNEQFF
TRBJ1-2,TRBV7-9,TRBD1,CASTQGGNYGYTF
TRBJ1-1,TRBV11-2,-,CASSRSGEAFF
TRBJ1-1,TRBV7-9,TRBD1,CASSDGTGVTFF
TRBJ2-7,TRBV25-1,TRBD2,CASSPPTSGVGLGENEQYF